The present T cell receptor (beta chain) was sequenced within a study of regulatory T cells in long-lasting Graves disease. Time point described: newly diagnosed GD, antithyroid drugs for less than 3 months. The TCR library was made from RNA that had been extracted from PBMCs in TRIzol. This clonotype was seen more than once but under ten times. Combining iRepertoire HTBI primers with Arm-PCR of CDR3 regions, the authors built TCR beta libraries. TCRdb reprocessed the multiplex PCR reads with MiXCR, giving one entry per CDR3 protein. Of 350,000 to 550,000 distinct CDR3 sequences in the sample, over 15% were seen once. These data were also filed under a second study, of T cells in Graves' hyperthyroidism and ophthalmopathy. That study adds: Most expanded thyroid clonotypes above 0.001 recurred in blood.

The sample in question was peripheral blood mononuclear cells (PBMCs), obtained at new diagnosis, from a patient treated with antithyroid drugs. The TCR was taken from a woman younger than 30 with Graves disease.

CDR3 region: CAISASQETQYF. In DNA form, the CDR3 reads TGTGCCATCAGTGCCAGTCAAGAGACCCAGTACTTC. This chain links TRBV10-3 with TRBJ2-5; unclear D gene. This CDR3 is 12 amino acids long. The germline V gene encodes CDR1 ENHRY and CDR2 SYGVKD. Trimming pared 4 bases from V and 2 bases from J, leaving 5 bases between.